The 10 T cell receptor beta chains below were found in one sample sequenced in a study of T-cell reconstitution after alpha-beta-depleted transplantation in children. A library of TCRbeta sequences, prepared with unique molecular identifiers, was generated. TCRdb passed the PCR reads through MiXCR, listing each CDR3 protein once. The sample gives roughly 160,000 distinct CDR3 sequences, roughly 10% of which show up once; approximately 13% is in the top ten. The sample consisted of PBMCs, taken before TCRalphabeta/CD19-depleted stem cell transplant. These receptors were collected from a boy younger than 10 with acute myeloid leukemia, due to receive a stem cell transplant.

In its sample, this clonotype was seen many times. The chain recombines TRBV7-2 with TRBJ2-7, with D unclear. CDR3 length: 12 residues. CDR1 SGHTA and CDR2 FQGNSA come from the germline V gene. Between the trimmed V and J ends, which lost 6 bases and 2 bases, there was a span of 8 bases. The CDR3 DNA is TGTGCCAGCAGTAGGCCCGCCTACGAGCAGTACTTC. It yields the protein CASSRPAYEQYF.

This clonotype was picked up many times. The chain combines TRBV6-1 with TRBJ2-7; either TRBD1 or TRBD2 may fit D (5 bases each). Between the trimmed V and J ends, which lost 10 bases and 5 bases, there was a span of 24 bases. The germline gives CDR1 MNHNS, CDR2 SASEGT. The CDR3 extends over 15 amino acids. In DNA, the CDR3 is TGTGCCATCCTACTCCGGGACCCAGGGACGCACGAGCAGTACTTC. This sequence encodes CAILLRDPGTHEQYF.

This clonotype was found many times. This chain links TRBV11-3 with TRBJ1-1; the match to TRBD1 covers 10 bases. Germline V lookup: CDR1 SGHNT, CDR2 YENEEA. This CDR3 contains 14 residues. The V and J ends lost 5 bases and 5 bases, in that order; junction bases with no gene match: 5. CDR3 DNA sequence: TGTGCCAGCAGCCCGGGACAGGGGTTGACTGAAGCTTTCTTT. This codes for CASSPGQGLTEAFF.

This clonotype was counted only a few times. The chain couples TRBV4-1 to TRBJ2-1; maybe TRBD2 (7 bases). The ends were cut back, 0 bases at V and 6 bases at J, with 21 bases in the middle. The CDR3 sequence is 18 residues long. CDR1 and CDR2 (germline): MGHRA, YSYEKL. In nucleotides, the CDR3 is TGCGCCAGCAGCCAAGATCCGCCCCCGTCGCGGGGGCGCAATGAGCAGTTCTTC. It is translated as CASSQDPPPSRGRNEQFF.

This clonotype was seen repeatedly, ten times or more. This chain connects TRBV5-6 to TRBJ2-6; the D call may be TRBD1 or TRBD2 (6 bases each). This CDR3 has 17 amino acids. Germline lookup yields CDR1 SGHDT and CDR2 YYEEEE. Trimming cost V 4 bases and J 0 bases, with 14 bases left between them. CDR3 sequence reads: CASSPKQGLSGANVLTF. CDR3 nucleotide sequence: TGTGCCAGCAGCCCAAAACAGGGACTCTCTGGGGCCAACGTCCTGACTTTC. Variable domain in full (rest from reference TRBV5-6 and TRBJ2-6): DAGVTQSPTHLIKTRGQQVTLRCSPKSGHDTVSWYQQALGQGPQFIFQYYEEEERQRGNFPDRFSGHQFPNYSSELNVNALLLGDSALYLCASSPKQGLSGANVLTFGAGSRLTVL.

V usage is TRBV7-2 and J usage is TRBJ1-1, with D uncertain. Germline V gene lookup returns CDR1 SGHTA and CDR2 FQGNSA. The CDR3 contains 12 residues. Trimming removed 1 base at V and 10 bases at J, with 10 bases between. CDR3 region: CASSLVVRVAFF. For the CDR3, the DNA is TGTGCCAGCAGCTTAGTCGTCCGGGTAGCTTTCTTT.

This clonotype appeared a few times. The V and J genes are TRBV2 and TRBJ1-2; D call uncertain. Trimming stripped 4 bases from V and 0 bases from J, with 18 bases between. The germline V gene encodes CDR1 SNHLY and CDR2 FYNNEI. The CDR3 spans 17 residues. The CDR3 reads CASSGVNPGGSNYGYTF. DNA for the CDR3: TGTGCCAGCAGTGGTGTAAATCCCGGTGGATCTAACTATGGCTACACCTTC.

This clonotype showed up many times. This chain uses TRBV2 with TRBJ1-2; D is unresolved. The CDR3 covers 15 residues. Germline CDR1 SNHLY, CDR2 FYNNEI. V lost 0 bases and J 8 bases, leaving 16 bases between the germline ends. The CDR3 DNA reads TGTGCCAGCAGTGAAGCATTAGCCCCCTGGGTCGGCTACACCTTC. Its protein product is CASSEALAPWVGYTF.

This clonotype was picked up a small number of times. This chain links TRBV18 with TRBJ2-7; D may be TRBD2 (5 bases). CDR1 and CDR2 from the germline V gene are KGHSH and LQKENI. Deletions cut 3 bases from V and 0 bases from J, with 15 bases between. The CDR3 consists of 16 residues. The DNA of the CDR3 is TGTGCCAGCTCACCTCGTTGGACGGGGAGCTCCTACGAGCAGTACGTC. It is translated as CASSPRWTGSSYEQYV.

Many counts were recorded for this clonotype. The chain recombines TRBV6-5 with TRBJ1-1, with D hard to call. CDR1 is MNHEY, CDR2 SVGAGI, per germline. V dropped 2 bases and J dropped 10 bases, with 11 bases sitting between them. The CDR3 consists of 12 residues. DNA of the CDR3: TGTGCCAGCAGTTACGAAGCCGGTCGAGCTTTCTTT. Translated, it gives CASSYEAGRAFF.